This T cell receptor (beta chain) stems from a study of blood T cell repertoires in COVID-19. Germline CDR1 and CDR2: SEHNR and FQNEAQ (reference sequence). With V trimmed by 5 bases and J by 0 bases, 11 bases remained unmatched. This CDR3 contains 18 residues. Libraries were prepared by immunoSEQ multiplex PCR; TCRdb keeps only in-frame clonotypes and omits some of them. The table records approximately 100,000 clones, 84% of them present only once. This clone was counted between two and nine times. The genes are TRBV7-9 and TRBJ1-4; 8 nucleotides agree with TRBD1. The TCR comes from a man in his 60s with acute or convalescent COVID-19. Sequencing used peripheral blood. In DNA, the CDR3 is TGTGCCAGCAGCCCTCGGACAGGGCCCTCCACAACTAATGAAAAACTGTTTTTT. Translating gives CASSPRTGPSTTNEKLFF.